This T cell receptor (beta chain) was identified during a study of blood T cell repertoires in COVID-19. The wider study: Recovery meant two consecutive negative NP/OP PCR tests, professional clearance, or resolved symptoms. Acute and convalescent COVID-19 specimens originated in the United States, Italy and Spain.

CDR3 length: 15 amino acids. From germline, CDR1 is SNHLY and CDR2 FYNNEI. Trimming took 2 bases from V and 0 from J, leaving 10 bases between them. This study enrolled people aged about 18 to 100 from roughly 22 US geographic areas. Participant-reported clinical history was the basis for cohort assignment. This clone is a singleton in its sample. Generated by immunoSEQ multiplex PCR, the TCRdb table keeps only in-frame clones and is missing some. Among roughly 340,000 clones listed, roughly 86% were seen once. J is TRBJ2-5 and V is TRBV2; D possibly corresponds to TRBD2 (5 bases). The clonotype comes from a man aged 35 to 55 in a cohort exposed to, infected with or recovered from COVID-19 (not recorded which). Sequencing used PBMCs or T cells enriched from blood (not recorded which). In DNA form, the CDR3 reads TGTGCCAGCAGTGAACAAGGACTGCACCAAGAGACCCAGTACTTC. This encodes CASSEQGLHQETQYF.